This TCR beta chain was found in a study of cytomegalovirus exposure and HLA in healthy donors. Whole-study findings and limits: When presence/absence was analysed, sequencing depth was taken to be roughly uniform across donors. HLA alleles were associated with 18,000 or so TCR beta sequences in a later analysis at 0.05 false discovery rate. An apparent linkage of common viral pathogens to several of the most significant clusters emerged in a later analysis.

In the case of this clone: The antigen is unknown.

The primer mix had 60 Vbeta and 13 Jbeta primers. Method: immunoSEQ multiplex PCR; TCRdb's copy keeps in-frame clones and lacks some. The profile covers around 180,000 clones, with around 82% appearing a single time and less than 15% taken by the ten largest. Donors sampled were nominally healthy, though unrecorded immune exposures were likely. V lost 4 bases to trimming and J lost 2 bases, with 16 bases between them. The germline V gene encodes CDR1 SGDLS and CDR2 YYNGEE. This CDR3 contains 15 residues. The clonotype originates from a woman in her 50s in good health and CMV-seropositive. This chain links TRBV9 with TRBJ2-7; D is perhaps TRBD1 (7 bases). Source material: PBMCs. CDR3 sequence reads: CASSPSGRGAYEQYF. CDR3 in DNA: TGTGCCAGCAGCCCCAGCGGCAGGGGGGCCTACGAGCAGTACTTC.